A single sample gave rise to the 8 T cell receptor beta chains below, sequenced in a study of T-cell reconstitution after alpha-beta-depleted transplantation in children. As it was prepared, the TCRbeta library received unique molecular identifiers. MiXCR, run by TCRdb on the PCR reads, gives a single entry per CDR3 protein. The data show some 300,000 distinct CDR3 sequences, around a tenth seen once. Material: PBMCs from the stem cell graft donor, obtained from the stem cell graft. These receptors came from a human donor who donated a stem cell graft to a child with acute lymphoblastic leukemia.

This clonotype was seen a handful of times. This chain links TRBV5-1 with TRBJ1-1, with D possibly matching TRBD1 (6 bases). Germline CDR1 reads SGHRS; CDR2 reads YFSETQ. Trimming left V 4 bases short and J 7 bases short, with 20 bases between. The CDR3 length is 15 residues. CDR3: CASSAQPGQKIEAFF. The CDR3 DNA reads TGCGCCAGCAGCGCCCAACCGGGACAAAAAATTGAAGCTTTCTTT.

The gene calls are TRBV12-3 or TRBV12-4 and TRBJ1-5, with TRBD1 matching 7 bases. Trimming at V came to 5 bases and at J to 7 bases, leaving 11 bases not matched to a gene. The CDR3 length is 15 residues. The CDR3 protein is CASSPRGTVYQPQHF. The CDR3 bases are TGTGCCAGCAGTCCCCGGGGGACAGTATACCAGCCCCAGCATTTT.

This clonotype was counted many times. This chain uses TRBV20-1 with TRBJ2-7; 10 positions agree with TRBD1. This CDR3 contains 16 residues. The germline gives CDR1 DFQATT, CDR2 SNEGSKA (reference sequence). J lost 5 bases, V lost 1 base, and 11 bases had no gene match. This CDR3 reads CSARAVGQGDVNEQYF. CDR3 nucleotides: TGCAGTGCTAGAGCCGTCGGACAGGGGGATGTGAACGAGCAGTACTTC.

V usage is TRBV4-3 and J usage is TRBJ1-4, with 7 bases matching TRBD1. CDR3 length equals 19 residues. V was pared by 4 bases and J by 0 bases, with 14 bases of the junction left unmatched. Germline assignment: CDR1 LGHNA and CDR2 YSLEER. The CDR3 sequence: CASSPLGAGTVATNEKLFF. The CDR3 DNA reads TGCGCCAGCAGCCCCCTCGGGGCCGGGACAGTTGCAACTAATGAAAAACTGTTTTTT.

Comments on this clonotype: A clone one base away is much larger, so this may be a read error. The chain couples TRBV12-3 or TRBV12-4 to TRBJ2-5, with D hard to call. This CDR3 is 13 amino acids long. V was pared by 7 bases and J by 2 bases, with 11 bases between. CDR3 coding DNA: TGTGCCAGCACCTGGCTTACGCAAGAGACCCAGTACTTC. It specifies CASTWLTQETQYF.

This clonotype was counted only a few times. The genes are TRBV10-3 and TRBJ1-1, with a weak D call TRBD1 (5 bases). Germline assignment: CDR1 ENHRY and CDR2 SYGVKD. The CDR3 runs 14 residues. Trimming took off 5 bases at V and 6 bases at J, with 16 bases between the two ends. The CDR3 bases are TGTGCCATCAGTAAGGAGGAGGGGTTCTCTGAAGCTTTCTTT. It is translated as CAISKEEGFSEAFF.

The chain uses TRBV7-9 and TRBJ2-3; 7 nucleotides match TRBD2. Germline CDR1 reads SEHNR; CDR2 reads FQNEAQ (reference sequence). CDR3 length equals 14 residues. The V gene end was trimmed by 3 bases and the J gene end by 2 bases; junction bases not matched to a gene: 2. The CDR3 is CASSLGTNTDTQYF. CDR3 DNA sequence: TGTGCCAGCAGCTTGGGGACTAACACAGATACGCAGTATTTT.

Remarks on this clonotype: At one end the junction does not follow the germline gene, possibly because of a read error. The V call is TRBV25-1, the J call TRBJ1-2; weak D call: TRBD1 (5 bases). CDR3 size: 12 residues. CDR1 and CDR2 from the germline V gene are MGHDK and SYGVNS. The CDR3 spells CASRTGLDGDTF. CDR3 nucleotides: TGTGCCAGCAGGACGGGACTGGATGGCGACACCTTC.